These T cell receptor beta chains were read from a single sample in a study of blood T cells in healthy people across ages. TCRdb independently ran MiXCR on the 5' RACE reads; one entry per CDR3 protein. The sample consists of about 1.5 million distinct CDR3 sequences, approximately 39% of them appearing once. The sample consisted of blood. The receptor set was obtained from a woman aged 18-29 years in good health. Each CDR3 is given with its conserved first and last residue. D genes are given only for firm matches. Clone size is shown for a subset of rows, as once, few, many or a class of expanded clone.

size,J,D,V,DNA,CDR3
-,TRBJ1-2,-,TRBV5-1,TGCGCCAGCAGCGCCGGGGGACCCACAGGGCCTAACTATGGCTACACCTTC,CASSAGGPTGPNYGYTF
-,TRBJ2-7,-,TRBV7-9,TGTGCCAGCAGCTTAGATGGGGAAGGGAGAGCCTACGAGCAGTACTTC,CASSLDGEGRAYEQYF
few,TRBJ1-2,TRBD1,TRBV7-2,TGTGCCAGCAGCCGAGACAGGGTCGGCGGCTACACCTTC,CASSRDRVGGYTF
-,TRBJ2-1,-,TRBV27,TGTGCCAGCACTCATGAACGCAGTTCGCTCTGCAATGAGCAGTTCTTC,CASTHERSSLCNEQFF
many,TRBJ2-2,-,TRBV5-1,TGTGCCAGCAGTTTAGGTGGGAACACCGGGGAGCTGTTTTTT,CASSLGGNTGELFF
-,TRBJ2-1,TRBD1,TRBV5-1,TGCGCAAGCAGCCCCGGACAGGGCCTACAAGAGACCCAGTTCTTC,CASSPGQGLQETQFF
once,TRBJ1-4,-,TRBV20-1,TGCAGTGCTAGTTACGCCAGCGCGAGGGAAAAACTGTTTTTT,CSASYASAREKLFF
-,TRBJ2-7,TRBD2,TRBV20-1,TGCAGTGCTCCTGGGAGGGAAAGGTACGAGCAGTACTTC,CSAPGRERYEQYF
-,TRBJ1-1,-,TRBV6-2/TRBV6-3,TGTGCCAGCACCCGCTGGGGAACTGAAGCTTTCTTT,CASTRWGTEAFF
-,TRBJ1-6,-,TRBV5-1,TGCGCCAGCAGCTGGGATCCTAATTCACCCCTCCACTTT,CASSWDPNSPLHF
few,TRBJ2-1,-,TRBV7-9,TGTGCCAGCAGCCCCGGTAAATCAGGGGGGAATGAGCAGTTCTTC,CASSPGKSGGNEQFF
-,TRBJ2-7,-,TRBV29-1,TGCAGCGTGGTTACTAGCCGCTACGAGCAGTACTTC,CSVVTSRYEQYF
-,TRBJ2-7,-,TRBV11-1,TGTGCCAGCAGCTTAGGCGGAAGGGCAACCTACGAGCAGTACTTC,CASSLGGRATYEQYF
few,TRBJ1-2,TRBD1,TRBV7-2,TGTGCCAGCAGCCGGGACAGACCCCATGGCTACACCTTC,CASSRDRPHGYTF
-,TRBJ2-1,-,TRBV11-2,TGTGCCAGCACCCTGGACGCCAACAATGAGCAGTTCTTC,CASTLDANNEQFF
-,TRBJ2-2,-,TRBV9,TGTGCCAGCAGCGAGGGGACAACGAACACCGGGGAGCTGTTTTTT,CASSEGTTNTGELFF
many,TRBJ1-1,TRBD1,TRBV4-1,TGCGCCAGCAGCCTACTGGGACAGGGAATAGGTACTGAAGCTTTCTTT,CASSLLGQGIGTEAFF
-,TRBJ2-7,-,TRBV10-3,TGTGCCATCAGCGACACCAAATCAGGGAATGAGCAGTACTTC,CAISDTKSGNEQYF
-,TRBJ2-3,-,TRBV5-1,TGCGCCAGCAGCTTGCGGGCTACCACAGATACGCGGTATTTT,CASSLRATTDTRYF
-,TRBJ2-3,TRBD2,TRBV30,TGTGCCTGGTACCACCGGGGGGGTACGCAGTATTTT,CAWYHRGGTQYF
-,TRBJ2-3,TRBD1,TRBV13,TGTGCCAGCAGCAGCCCGACAGGGGGCCGCACAGATACGCAGTATTTT,CASSSPTGGRTDTQYF
-,TRBJ2-7,-,TRBV5-4,TGTGCCAGCAGCTTGGGGGACGGGGATTCCTACGAGCAGTACTTC,CASSLGDGDSYEQYF
-,TRBJ2-7,-,TRBV20-1,TGCAGTGCTCCGGGACTGGACAGCGATGAGCAGTACTTC,CSAPGLDSDEQYF
few,TRBJ2-1,-,TRBV6-6,TGTGCCAGCAGCGACCGACCCGGGAATGAGCAGTTCTTC,CASSDRPGNEQFF
-,TRBJ2-1,-,TRBV12-5,TGTGCTAGTGGTTTGGTACTAGGAAGTTCCCCCTACAATGAGCAGTTCTTC,CASGLVLGSSPYNEQFF
-,TRBJ2-1,-,TRBV7-9,TGTGCCAGCAGACCCAGGGGCACTGATGTTGAGCAGTTCTTC,CASRPRGTDVEQFF
-,TRBJ2-5,-,TRBV27,TGTGCCAGCAGTTCAACAGACTGGGGCGCAGAGACCCAGTACTTC,CASSSTDWGAETQYF
-,TRBJ2-1,TRBD1,TRBV20-1,TGCAGTGCTGGGGGGTTGACAGGGGGCGCGGGAAATGAGCAGTTCTTC,CSAGGLTGGAGNEQFF
once,TRBJ2-1,TRBD2,TRBV5-1,TGCGCCAGCAGCTTGGAACTCGGGAGGGTCTCCCACAATGAGCAGTTCTTC,CASSLELGRVSHNEQFF
few,TRBJ2-7,-,TRBV5-1,TGCGCCAGCAGCTTGTCCGTGGGACCCTCCTACGAGCAGTACTTC,CASSLSVGPSYEQYF
many,TRBJ2-1,-,TRBV18,TGTGCCAGCTCAAGAGGGAGTGGAAATGAGCAGTTCTTC,CASSRGSGNEQFF
-,TRBJ1-1,TRBD1,TRBV7-2,TGTGCCAGCAGCTCGGACAGGCGACTGAACACTGAAGCTTTCTTT,CASSSDRRLNTEAFF
-,TRBJ2-7,TRBD1,TRBV27,TGTGCCAGCAATTTACTGGACAGGTTTTCGATTCAGTACTTC,CASNLLDRFSIQYF
-,TRBJ1-1,-,TRBV7-2,TGTGCCAGTTGGGCGGCCACTGAAGCTTTCTTT,CASWAATEAFF
-,TRBJ1-1,-,TRBV25-1,TGTGCCAGCAGTGTGCGGGGTTCCACTGAAGCTTTCTTT,CASSVRGSTEAFF
-,TRBJ2-1,-,TRBV6-2/TRBV6-3,TGTGCCAGCAGTTACGTCACGTTGAGTGATGAGCAGTTCTTC,CASSYVTLSDEQFF
few,TRBJ2-1,-,TRBV3-1,TGTGCCAGCAGCCAAGATACCAGGGACCTGTTCTTC,CASSQDTRDLFF
-,TRBJ2-7,-,TRBV7-2,TGTGCCAGCCGCCCCAGTAGCTCCTACGAGCAGAACTTC,CASRPSSSYEQNF
-,TRBJ2-3,-,TRBV4-2,TGTGCCAGCAGCCAACCCCAGGGGCGAGGCACAGATACGCAGTATTTT,CASSQPQGRGTDTQYF
-,TRBJ1-2,TRBD1,TRBV5-8,TGTGCCAGCAGCGGGTACAGGGGCGAGAACTATGGCTACACCTTC,CASSGYRGENYGYTF
-,TRBJ2-5,TRBD1,TRBV7-2,TGTGCCAGCAGCGCCCTTAGTGGGACAGATGAGCAGTACTTC,CASSALSGTDEQYF